The rows below give T cell receptor beta chains drawn from one sample of a study of blood T cell repertoires in COVID-19. Clones were read by immunoSEQ multiplex PCR, and TCRdb kept only the in-frame ones, dropping some. The sample includes roughly 400,000 clones, around nine tenths of them seen just once. The material sequenced was PBMCs or T cells enriched from blood (not recorded which). Receptor source: a woman between 18 and 29 years old who had been exposed to COVID-19. Both conserved end residues are part of each CDR3. Fields, in order: J gene, CDR3 length, clone size, V gene, D gene, CDR3 DNA, CDR3 protein. The D gene is left open where the match is weak. Clone size is given for some rows only: seen once, a few or many times, or a class if the clone is expanded.

j_gene: TRBJ2-3
len: 15
abundance: once
v_gene: TRBV6-4
d_gene: TRBD2
CDR3nt: TGTGCCAGCAGAATAGCGGGAGGTGCAACAGATACGCAGTATTTT
CDR3aa: CASRIAGGATDTQYF

j_gene: TRBJ1-4
len: 16
abundance: .
v_gene: TRBV5-5
d_gene: .
CDR3nt: TGTGCCAGCAGCTGGGCACAGGGTACAACTAATGAAAAACTGTTTTTT
CDR3aa: CASSWAQGTTNEKLFF

j_gene: TRBJ1-4
len: 11
abundance: .
v_gene: TRBV29-1
d_gene: .
CDR3nt: TGCAGCGTTGAAGGGGCGGAAAAACTGTTTTTT
CDR3aa: CSVEGAEKLFF

j_gene: TRBJ1-1
len: 12
abundance: .
v_gene: TRBV10-3
d_gene: .
CDR3nt: TGTGCCACCCCCGAGGTTCACACTGAAGCTTTCTTT
CDR3aa: CATPEVHTEAFF

j_gene: TRBJ2-1
len: 16
abundance: .
v_gene: TRBV30
d_gene: TRBD2
CDR3nt: TGTGCCTGGGATGAATCGACTAGCACAAGATACAATGAGCAGTTCTTC
CDR3aa: CAWDESTSTRYNEQFF

j_gene: TRBJ2-2
len: 15
abundance: .
v_gene: TRBV6-4
d_gene: TRBD1
CDR3nt: TGTGCCAGCAGACAGGACAGGGGGGTCACCGGGGAGCTGTTTTTT
CDR3aa: CASRQDRGVTGELFF

j_gene: TRBJ2-3
len: 18
abundance: .
v_gene: TRBV15
d_gene: TRBD2
CDR3nt: TGTGCCACCAGCAGATCCTTTTCTGCGGGGGGCCTCACAGATACGCAGTATTTT
CDR3aa: CATSRSFSAGGLTDTQYF

j_gene: TRBJ1-4
len: 13
abundance: .
v_gene: TRBV10-3
d_gene: .
CDR3nt: TGTGCCATCAGTGCCCAAACTCGGGAAAAACTGTTTTTT
CDR3aa: CAISAQTREKLFF

j_gene: TRBJ2-3
len: 17
abundance: .
v_gene: TRBV27
d_gene: TRBD2
CDR3nt: TGTGCCAGCACTACTCCGGGACTAGCGGCGAGGACAGATACGCAGTATTTT
CDR3aa: CASTTPGLAARTDTQYF

j_gene: TRBJ2-7
len: 15
abundance: .
v_gene: TRBV6-5
d_gene: TRBD1
CDR3nt: TGTGCCAGCAGCGGACAGGGGGGGGGCTCCTACGAGCAGTACTTC
CDR3aa: CASSGQGGGSYEQYF

j_gene: TRBJ2-7
len: 15
abundance: .
v_gene: TRBV6-5
d_gene: TRBD1
CDR3nt: TGTGCCAGCAGTTACTCGACTCAGGGGGCTACCGGTGTGTACTTC
CDR3aa: CASSYSTQGATGVYF

j_gene: TRBJ2-2
len: 15
abundance: .
v_gene: TRBV5-6
d_gene: .
CDR3nt: TGTGCCAGCAGCTTAGGTAGCATAAACACCGGGGAGCTGTTTTTT
CDR3aa: CASSLGSINTGELFF

j_gene: TRBJ1-6
len: 14
abundance: .
v_gene: TRBV10-3
d_gene: TRBD1
CDR3nt: TGTGCCATCAGTGGGACAGGGAATTCTTCACCCCTCCACTTT
CDR3aa: CAISGTGNSSPLHF

j_gene: TRBJ1-1
len: 19
abundance: .
v_gene: TRBV9
d_gene: .
CDR3nt: TGTGCCAGCAGCGTAGGAGGCTTCGGGGGGGAAGGAGTGAACACTGAAGCTTTCTTT
CDR3aa: CASSVGGFGGEGVNTEAFF

j_gene: TRBJ1-5
len: 14
abundance: .
v_gene: TRBV18
d_gene: .
CDR3nt: TGTGCCAGCTCACCAAGCAGGGGCAATCAGCCCCAGCATTTT
CDR3aa: CASSPSRGNQPQHF

j_gene: TRBJ2-3
len: 14
abundance: .
v_gene: TRBV28
d_gene: .
CDR3nt: TGTGCCAGCAGTTTATTAGTGGGCACAGATACGCAGTATTTT
CDR3aa: CASSLLVGTDTQYF

j_gene: TRBJ2-4
len: 13
abundance: .
v_gene: TRBV2
d_gene: .
CDR3nt: TGTGCCAGCAGTGTAGAAGCCAAAAACATTCAGTACTTC
CDR3aa: CASSVEAKNIQYF

j_gene: TRBJ2-7
len: 17
abundance: .
v_gene: TRBV7-2
d_gene: .
CDR3nt: TGTGCCAGCAGCTTCCCCGCATGGGAGGCCTCCTCCTACGAGCAGTACTTC
CDR3aa: CASSFPAWEASSYEQYF

j_gene: TRBJ2-1
len: 17
abundance: .
v_gene: TRBV28
d_gene: .
CDR3nt: TGTGCCAGCAGTTTACCCCGAACAGGGCTGGGCTACAATGAGCAGTTCTTC
CDR3aa: CASSLPRTGLGYNEQFF

j_gene: TRBJ1-1
len: 10
abundance: .
v_gene: TRBV6-5
d_gene: .
CDR3nt: TGTGCCAGCATAGCTTACCAGGGTTTCTTT
CDR3aa: CASIAYQGFF

j_gene: TRBJ1-4
len: 11
abundance: .
v_gene: TRBV29-1
d_gene: .
CDR3nt: TGCAGCGTCGCAACTAATGAAAAACTGTTTTTT
CDR3aa: CSVATNEKLFF

j_gene: TRBJ2-5
len: 13
abundance: once
v_gene: TRBV5-5
d_gene: .
CDR3nt: TGTGCCAGCAGCATAACAGGTCAAGAGACCCAGTACTTC
CDR3aa: CASSITGQETQYF

j_gene: TRBJ2-1
len: 15
abundance: .
v_gene: TRBV7-2
d_gene: TRBD2
CDR3nt: TGTGCCAGCAGCCAACGGACTAGCGGGGGGGGTGAGCAGTTCTTC
CDR3aa: CASSQRTSGGGEQFF

j_gene: TRBJ2-7
len: 16
abundance: .
v_gene: TRBV4-1
d_gene: .
CDR3nt: TGCGCCAGCAGCCAAGAGCATCGGGGGGCGTCCTACGAGCAGTACTTC
CDR3aa: CASSQEHRGASYEQYF

j_gene: TRBJ2-7
len: 13
abundance: .
v_gene: TRBV6-5
d_gene: .
CDR3nt: TGTGCCAGCAGTTACGACAGGTTCTACGAGCAGTACTTC
CDR3aa: CASSYDRFYEQYF

j_gene: TRBJ2-3
len: 15
abundance: .
v_gene: TRBV19
d_gene: TRBD2
CDR3nt: TGTGCCAGTAGCCGGGCGGGAGAACGGAGGGATACGCAGTATTTT
CDR3aa: CASSRAGERRDTQYF

j_gene: TRBJ2-5
len: 12
abundance: .
v_gene: TRBV7-9
d_gene: .
CDR3nt: TGTGCCAGCAGCATCCTCGGGGAGACCCAGTACTTC
CDR3aa: CASSILGETQYF

j_gene: TRBJ2-6
len: 17
abundance: .
v_gene: TRBV11-3
d_gene: .
CDR3nt: TGTGCCAGCAGCCGGGCAGGGCCGCCCTCTGGGGCCAACGTCCTGACTTTC
CDR3aa: CASSRAGPPSGANVLTF

j_gene: TRBJ1-1
len: 12
abundance: few
v_gene: TRBV5-1
d_gene: .
CDR3nt: TGCGCCAGCAGCTTCGGTCGCACTGAAGCTTTCTTT
CDR3aa: CASSFGRTEAFF

j_gene: TRBJ2-4
len: 13
abundance: .
v_gene: TRBV28
d_gene: TRBD2
CDR3nt: TGTGCCAGCACCAGGAGCGGGAGCGACATTCAGTACTTC
CDR3aa: CASTRSGSDIQYF

j_gene: TRBJ2-7
len: 14
abundance: .
v_gene: TRBV2
d_gene: .
CDR3nt: TGTGCCAGCAGTGAAATAGGGGCCCCCTACGAGCAGTACTTC
CDR3aa: CASSEIGAPYEQYF

j_gene: TRBJ2-7
len: 15
abundance: .
v_gene: TRBV21-1
d_gene: .
CDR3nt: TGTGCCAGCAGTGCCGGGACAGGTATTTTTTACGAGCAGTACTTC
CDR3aa: CASSAGTGIFYEQYF

j_gene: TRBJ2-3
len: 15
abundance: .
v_gene: TRBV5-5
d_gene: .
CDR3nt: TGTGCCAGCAGCTTGGAACTAGGGAGGACAGATACGCAGTATTTT
CDR3aa: CASSLELGRTDTQYF

j_gene: TRBJ2-1
len: 15
abundance: .
v_gene: TRBV27
d_gene: TRBD2
CDR3nt: TGTGCCAGCAGTTTAGCTAGCGGACCAGGGAATGAGCAGTTCTTC
CDR3aa: CASSLASGPGNEQFF

j_gene: TRBJ2-1
len: 14
abundance: .
v_gene: TRBV25-1
d_gene: .
CDR3nt: TGTGCCAGCAGCGGGGATAGCTCCTACAATGAGCAGTTCTTC
CDR3aa: CASSGDSSYNEQFF

j_gene: TRBJ2-5
len: 15
abundance: once
v_gene: TRBV7-6
d_gene: TRBD2
CDR3nt: TGTGCCAGCAGCCCTAGCGGCCAGGGTGGGGAGACCCAGTACTTC
CDR3aa: CASSPSGQGGETQYF

j_gene: TRBJ2-7
len: 15
abundance: .
v_gene: TRBV27
d_gene: TRBD1
CDR3nt: TGTGCCAGCAGTTCCCTCCGGACAGGGGCCTACGAGCAGTACTTC
CDR3aa: CASSSLRTGAYEQYF

j_gene: TRBJ2-5
len: 15
abundance: once
v_gene: TRBV5-5
d_gene: .
CDR3nt: TGTGCCAGCAGCTTGGGAGGGTTCGGGAGCGAGACCCAGTACTTC
CDR3aa: CASSLGGFGSETQYF

j_gene: TRBJ1-2
len: 17
abundance: .
v_gene: TRBV7-8
d_gene: TRBD1
CDR3nt: TGTGCCAGCAGCTTAGATGTTGTTGTCGGACAGGGATATGGCTACACCTTC
CDR3aa: CASSLDVVVGQGYGYTF

j_gene: TRBJ2-7
len: 15
abundance: .
v_gene: TRBV7-9
d_gene: TRBD2
CDR3nt: TGTGCCAGCAGCGAAATTTGGGGGGGTTCCTACGAGCAGTACTTC
CDR3aa: CASSEIWGGSYEQYF

j_gene: TRBJ1-1
len: 17
abundance: .
v_gene: TRBV16
d_gene: TRBD1
CDR3nt: TGTGCCAGCAGCCAATCGGGGGACAGGGGCGGGAACACTGAAGCTTTCTTT
CDR3aa: CASSQSGDRGGNTEAFF

j_gene: TRBJ1-1
len: 11
abundance: .
v_gene: TRBV28
d_gene: .
CDR3nt: TGTGCCAGCAGTTTGGGCCGGGAAGCTTTCTTT
CDR3aa: CASSLGREAFF

j_gene: TRBJ2-7
len: 15
abundance: .
v_gene: TRBV7-2
d_gene: TRBD2
CDR3nt: TGTGCCAGCAGCTCCGGACTAGCGGGGGCCTACGAGCAGTACTTC
CDR3aa: CASSSGLAGAYEQYF

j_gene: TRBJ1-2
len: 15
abundance: .
v_gene: TRBV6-5
d_gene: TRBD1
CDR3nt: TGTGCCAGCAGTTACTCGGGGACAGGGGGAATTGGCTACACCTTC
CDR3aa: CASSYSGTGGIGYTF

j_gene: TRBJ2-5
len: 15
abundance: once
v_gene: TRBV5-5
d_gene: TRBD2
CDR3nt: TGTGCCAGCAGCTTGGGGGCTAGCGGGGGCTGGACCCAGTACTTC
CDR3aa: CASSLGASGGWTQYF

j_gene: TRBJ2-7
len: 14
abundance: .
v_gene: TRBV15
d_gene: .
CDR3nt: TGTGCCACCAGTTTAACGGAGGCCCCCTACGAGCAGTACTTC
CDR3aa: CATSLTEAPYEQYF

j_gene: TRBJ2-7
len: 13
abundance: .
v_gene: TRBV28
d_gene: .
CDR3nt: TGTGCCAGCAGTTTGAGCGAAGACCTCGGGCAGTACTTC
CDR3aa: CASSLSEDLGQYF

j_gene: TRBJ2-7
len: 15
abundance: .
v_gene: TRBV7-2
d_gene: .
CDR3nt: TGTGCCAGCAGCGCCCCTAGGGGGGGGGCCGGGGAGCAGTACTTC
CDR3aa: CASSAPRGGAGEQYF

j_gene: TRBJ1-6
len: 13
abundance: .
v_gene: TRBV3-1/TRBV3-2
d_gene: .
CDR3nt: TGTGCCAGCAGCCAAGGCGTAACTTCACCCCTCCACTTT
CDR3aa: CASSQGVTSPLHF

j_gene: TRBJ2-1
len: 13
abundance: .
v_gene: TRBV5-1
d_gene: .
CDR3nt: TGCGCCAGCAGTTCTGAGTCCTACAATGAGCAGTTCTTC
CDR3aa: CASSSESYNEQFF

j_gene: TRBJ2-2
len: 16
abundance: .
v_gene: TRBV3-1/TRBV3-2
d_gene: TRBD2
CDR3nt: TGTGCCAGTAGGACTAGCGGGAGGATGAGAACCGGGGAGCTGTTTTTT
CDR3aa: CASRTSGRMRTGELFF

j_gene: TRBJ2-3
len: 16
abundance: .
v_gene: TRBV2
d_gene: .
CDR3nt: TGTGCCAGCAAAGTTAGGGGCGGAGGGGGCACAGATACGCAGTATTTT
CDR3aa: CASKVRGGGGTDTQYF

j_gene: TRBJ2-5
len: 16
abundance: .
v_gene: TRBV24-1
d_gene: .
CDR3nt: TGTGCCACCAGTGACTGGGGACTTCCCGGGGCGGAGACCCAGTACTTC
CDR3aa: CATSDWGLPGAETQYF

j_gene: TRBJ1-2
len: 17
abundance: once
v_gene: TRBV3-1/TRBV3-2
d_gene: TRBD1
CDR3nt: TGTGCCAGCAGCCAAGAGGTTGGGACAGGGGGGAACTATGGCTACACCTTC
CDR3aa: CASSQEVGTGGNYGYTF

j_gene: TRBJ1-2
len: 18
abundance: .
v_gene: TRBV6-6
d_gene: TRBD1
CDR3nt: TGTGCCAGCAGTCCCATATACCGGGACAGAACACCTAACTATGGCTACACCTTC
CDR3aa: CASSPIYRDRTPNYGYTF

j_gene: TRBJ2-7
len: 14
abundance: .
v_gene: TRBV2
d_gene: .
CDR3nt: TGTGCCAGCAATGCAGGGATGAGCTCCTACGAGCAGTACTTC
CDR3aa: CASNAGMSSYEQYF

j_gene: TRBJ2-1
len: 15
abundance: once
v_gene: TRBV11-2
d_gene: TRBD2
CDR3nt: TGTGCCAGCAGCTTAAGACTAGCCTTAGGGAATGAGCAGTTCTTC
CDR3aa: CASSLRLALGNEQFF

j_gene: TRBJ2-7
len: 14
abundance: .
v_gene: TRBV6-1
d_gene: TRBD1
CDR3nt: TGTGCCAGCAGTGAAGGACAGGGGCTCCACGAGCAGTACTTC
CDR3aa: CASSEGQGLHEQYF

j_gene: TRBJ2-1
len: 16
abundance: .
v_gene: TRBV24-1
d_gene: TRBD1
CDR3nt: TGTGCCACCAGCCCATCTGGACAGGGGGCAAGGAATGAGCAGTTCTTC
CDR3aa: CATSPSGQGARNEQFF